Below are 18 T cell receptor beta chains sequenced from a single sample in a study of regulatory T cells in long-lasting Graves disease. Time point of the sample: persistent/refractory GD, antithyroid drugs over 5 years with positive TRAb. There was RNA extracted from PBMCs, and the TCR library was made from it. Relying on iRepertoire HTBI primers and Arm-PCR of CDR3 regions, the team built TCR beta libraries. TCRdb passed the multiplex PCR reads through MiXCR, listing each CDR3 protein once. Of 300,000 to 350,000 distinct CDR3 sequences in the sample, roughly 21% were seen once. The sequencing here drew on peripheral blood mononuclear cells (PBMCs), taken when the disease was refractory, from a patient treated with antithyroid drugs. The receptors originated from a female donor with Graves disease.

This clonotype was detected only a few times. This chain links TRBV20-1 with TRBJ2-7; 7 bases fit TRBD1. Germline CDR1 DFQATT, CDR2 SNEGSKA (reference sequence). V lost 0 bases and J lost 2; bases outside the gene matches: 4. This CDR3 region has 14 residues. The CDR3 DNA follows: TGCAGTGCTAGAGATCAAGGGGGCCCCTACGAGCAGTACTTC. It is translated as CSARDQGGPYEQYF.

This clonotype was observed at least ten times. The chain combines TRBV10-3 with TRBJ2-7; weak D call: TRBD2 (5 bases). The length of the CDR3 is 13 residues. Germline CDR1 reads ENHRY; CDR2 reads SYGVKD. V was shortened by 0 bases and J by 3 bases, with 6 bases between the two germline ends. The CDR3 DNA sequence: TGTGCCATCAGTGAGTCGGGGAGCTACGAGCAGTACTTC. This codes for CAISESGSYEQYF.

This clonotype was detected many times. The CDR3 region has the DNA TGCAGTGCTAGAGATGGCGGGGGGGGCGAGACCCAGTACTTC. Residues: CSARDGGGGETQYF. This chain uses TRBV20-1 with TRBJ2-5; 9 bases align to TRBD2. The CDR3 runs 14 residues. Trimming at V came to 0 bases and at J to 5 bases, leaving 4 bases not matched to a gene. Germline V lookup: CDR1 DFQATT, CDR2 SNEGSKA (reference sequence).

This clonotype was counted many times. The chain couples TRBV6-1 to TRBJ1-2; D gene uncertain. V gave up 10 bases and J gave up 5 bases, with 17 bases separating them. Germline loops: CDR1 MNHNS, CDR2 SASEGT. The CDR3 is 13 residues long. This CDR3 is CATSSAVRYGYTF. The CDR3 DNA reads as TGTGCCACCTCTTCGGCCGTCCGATATGGCTACACCTTC.

The sample holds many counts of this clonotype. This chain connects TRBV28 to TRBJ1-6; D is uncertain. CDR3 length: 15 amino acids. In germline, CDR1 is MDHEN, CDR2 SYDVKM. V was pared by 4 bases and J by 4 bases, with 11 bases between. CDR3 sequence reads: CASSSLGNYNSPLHF. In nucleotides, the CDR3 is TGTGCCAGCAGTTCCCTCGGGAATTATAATTCACCCCTCCACTTT.

This clonotype has a handful of counts. V and J are TRBV20-1 and TRBJ1-1; TRBD1 aligns across 8 bases. The V segment lost 2 bases and the J segment 4 bases; nucleotides outside the gene matches: 9. The germline CDR1 and CDR2 sequences are DFQATT and SNEGSKA (reference sequence). This CDR3 has 15 residues. Here the CDR3 DNA reads TGCAGTGCTAGAAGAGGTCAGGGGGCCGGCACTGAAGCTTTCTTT. Amino acids: CSARRGQGAGTEAFF.

This rearrangement joins TRBV10-3 to TRBJ2-5, with D possibly matching TRBD1 (6 bases). V dropped 0 bases and J dropped 3 bases, with 14 bases sitting between them. The CDR3 contains 16 residues. The germline V gene has CDR1 ENHRY and CDR2 SYGVKD. Here the CDR3 DNA reads TGTGCCATCAGTGAGTCTGGCAGGGGCTACGAAGAGACCCAGTACTTC. It is translated as CAISESGRGYEETQYF.

In nucleotides, the CDR3 is TGTGCCATCAGTGAGTCGGGGCGGACAGGGCAAACTGAAGCTTTCTTT. Residues: CAISESGRTGQTEAFF. This chain connects TRBV10-3 to TRBJ1-1; 8 nucleotides agree with TRBD1. The CDR3 totals 16 residues. Germline assignment: CDR1 ENHRY and CDR2 SYGVKD. The V gene end was trimmed by 0 bases and the J gene end by 5 bases; junction bases not matched to a gene: 8.

This clonotype was seen repeatedly, ten times or more. The chain couples TRBV12-5 to TRBJ1-5, with TRBD1 matching over 9 bases. CDR1 is LGHNT and CDR2 is FRNRAP in the germline V gene. Unmatched junction bases numbered 6, after V lost 5 bases and J lost 1 base. This CDR3 is built from 16 residues. CDR3 region: CASGTAGTGSNQPQHF. In DNA form, the CDR3 reads TGTGCTAGTGGTACCGCCGGGACAGGGAGCAATCAGCCCCAGCATTTT. The full variable domain, in which reference TRBV12-5 and TRBJ1-5 provide the parts outside the CDR3, is DARVTQTPRHKVTEMGQEVTMRCQPILGHNTVFWYRQTMMQGLELLAYFRNRAPLDDSGMPKDRFSAEMPDATLATLKIQPSEPRDSAVYFCASGTAGTGSNQPQHFGDGTRLSIL.

The genes are TRBV27 and TRBJ2-7; 11 bases fit TRBD2. After removal of 3 bases from V and 2 bases from J, the junction contained 6 bases not matched to a gene. CDR1 and CDR2 from the germline V gene are MNHEY and SMNVEV (reference sequence). CDR3 length: 16 amino acids. The CDR3: CASSFIAGGSTYEQYF. CDR3 bases: TGTGCCAGCAGTTTTATAGCGGGGGGGTCTACCTACGAGCAGTACTTC.

This clonotype was seen many times. J is TRBJ2-7 and V is TRBV2; D possibly uses TRBD1 or TRBD2 (6 bases each). The CDR3 has 15 amino acids. The germline V gene encodes CDR1 SNHLY and CDR2 FYNNEI. V lost 7 bases and J lost 3, with 19 bases in between. The CDR3 nucleotides read TGTGCCAGCACTGGAATAGGGGGACTGCACTACGAGCAGTACTTC. Its protein product is CASTGIGGLHYEQYF.

The genes are TRBV7-2 and TRBJ2-1; no clear D. V lost 4 bases, J lost 8 bases, and 9 bases lay in between. The CDR3 spans 12 residues. Germline lookup yields CDR1 SGHTA and CDR2 FQGNSA. The CDR3 DNA follows: TGTGCCAGCAGCTCGTTAGACCATGAGCAGTTCTTC. Its protein is CASSSLDHEQFF.

This clonotype was recorded at least ten times. V and J are TRBV28 and TRBJ1-2, with a possible D match to TRBD1 (6 bases). Trimming pared 8 bases from V and 0 bases from J, leaving 19 bases between. The CDR3 loop spans 16 amino acids. Per germline, CDR1 MDHEN and CDR2 SYDVKM. CDR3 sequence: CASGMGGATSNYGYTF. The CDR3 nucleotides read TGTGCCAGCGGCATGGGGGGGGCCACCTCTAACTATGGCTACACCTTC.

For the CDR3, the DNA is TGTGCCACCAGCAGAGATAGAGGGAATCAGCCCCAGCATTTT. Protein sequence: CATSRDRGNQPQHF. This chain uses TRBV15 with TRBJ1-5, with D uncertain. Looked up from germline, CDR1 is LNHNV and CDR2 is YYDKDF (reference sequence). V was clipped by 0 bases and J by 4 bases, with 7 bases between them. The CDR3 runs 14 residues.

This clonotype showed up just a few times. The chain couples TRBV20-1 to TRBJ1-5; TRBD1 matches at 8 bases. J was trimmed by 4 bases and V by 2 bases; bases with no gene match: 13. The CDR3 has 17 residues. In germline, CDR1 is DFQATT, CDR2 SNEGSKA (reference sequence). In nucleotides, the CDR3 is TGCAGTGCTAGAATCCGCGGCAGGGGGCGGTTGAATCAGCCCCAGCATTTT. It is translated as CSARIRGRGRLNQPQHF.

The chain combines TRBV19 with TRBJ1-5; 7 bases agree with TRBD1. This CDR3 region has 16 residues. With V trimmed by 10 bases and J by 4 bases, 16 bases remained unmatched. CDR1 is LNHDA, CDR2 SQIVND, per germline (reference sequence). CDR3: CATGRGSDRVNQPQHF. CDR3 in DNA: TGTGCCACGGGAAGGGGGAGCGACAGGGTAAATCAGCCCCAGCATTTT.

Comments on this clonotype: With only one base between it and a far larger clone, this is likely a read error. The V and J genes are TRBV12-3 or TRBV12-4 and TRBJ2-7; D possibly corresponds to TRBD2 (6 bases). V was trimmed by 6 bases and J by 3 bases, leaving 9 bases between them. The CDR3 has 12 residues. The CDR3 sequence is CASRDGGYEQYF. CDR3 nucleotide sequence: TGTGCCAGCAGGGACGGGGGCTACGAGCAGTACTTC.

This chain connects TRBV3-1 to TRBJ1-3, with a possible D match to TRBD1 (5 bases). The CDR3 has 17 residues. The ends were cut back, 1 base at V and 3 bases at J, with 16 bases in the middle. CDR1 LGHDT and CDR2 YNNKEL come from the germline V gene (reference sequence). The CDR3 DNA is TGTGCCAGCAGCCAAGCCGGAACTGGCAGGGTTGGAAACACCATATATTTT. It codes for CASSQAGTGRVGNTIYF.